Described below is a single T cell receptor (beta chain) sequence and its context. Trimming cost V 4 bases and J 0 bases; bases outside gene matches: 5. The V gene's germline CDR1 is SGHVS and CDR2 FNYEAQ. The CDR3 has 17 amino acids. Enrollment of patients from Seattle took place during active infection, with longitudinal follow-up. The entry originates in a study of blood T cell repertoires in COVID-19. Study in general: T cells, B-cell-depleted T cells, or PBMCs supplied cDNA or gDNA.

TCRdb keeps only in-frame clones here, not all; method: immunoSEQ multiplex PCR. The repertoire consists of 200,000 or so clones, with 80% to 95% occurring once and the leading ten covering over 0.75%. The rearrangement uses TRBV7-6 and TRBJ2-2; 10 nucleotides agree with TRBD2. This sequence originates from a man in his 60s with COVID-19, enrolled during active disease. The sequenced material came from peripheral blood. Written as DNA, the CDR3 is TGTGCCAGCAGCTCCGTGAGCGGGAGGGCGAACACCGGGGAGCTGTTTTTT. Its translation is CASSSVSGRANTGELFF.